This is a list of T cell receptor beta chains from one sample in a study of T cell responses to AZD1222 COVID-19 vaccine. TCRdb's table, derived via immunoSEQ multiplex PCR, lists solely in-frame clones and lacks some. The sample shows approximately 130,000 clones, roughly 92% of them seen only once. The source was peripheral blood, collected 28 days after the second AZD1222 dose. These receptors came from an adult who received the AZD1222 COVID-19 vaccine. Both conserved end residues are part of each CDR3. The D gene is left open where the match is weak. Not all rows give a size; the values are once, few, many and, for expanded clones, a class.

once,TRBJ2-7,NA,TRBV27,CASGQYEQYF,TGTGCCAGCGGGCAGTACGAGCAGTACTTC
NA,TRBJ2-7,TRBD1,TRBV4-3,CASSPGQGSRSYEQYF,TGCGCCAGCAGCCCTGGACAGGGCTCGCGGTCCTACGAGCAGTACTTC
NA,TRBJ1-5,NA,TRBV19,CASSPKRGSNQPQHF,TGTGCCAGTAGTCCTAAGAGGGGCAGCAATCAGCCCCAGCATTTT
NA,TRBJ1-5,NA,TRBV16,CASSNELGSNQPQHF,TGTGCCAGCAGCAACGAACTGGGTAGCAATCAGCCCCAGCATTTT
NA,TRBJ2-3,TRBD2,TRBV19,CASSILPGRVEDTQYF,TGTGCCAGTAGTATATTGCCAGGGAGGGTCGAAGATACGCAGTATTTT
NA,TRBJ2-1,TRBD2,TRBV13,CASSFWSSGGEQFF,TGTGCCAGCAGCTTTTGGTCTAGCGGCGGTGAGCAGTTCTTC
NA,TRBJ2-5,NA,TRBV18,CASSPGQETQYF,TGTGCCAGCTCACCTGGGCAAGAGACCCAGTACTTC
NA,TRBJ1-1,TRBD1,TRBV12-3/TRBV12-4,CASSLGTGGRAFF,TGTGCCAGCAGTTTAGGGACAGGGGGCAGAGCTTTCTTT
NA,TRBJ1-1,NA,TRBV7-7,CASSLEVNTEAFF,TGTGCCAGCAGCTTAGAGGTTAACACTGAAGCTTTCTTT
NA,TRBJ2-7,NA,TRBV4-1,CASSQERFYEQYF,TGCGCCAGCAGCCAAGAACGATTCTACGAGCAGTACTTC
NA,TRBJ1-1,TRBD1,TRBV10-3,CAITRTGRTEAFF,TGTGCCATCACCAGGACAGGGAGGACTGAAGCTTTCTTT
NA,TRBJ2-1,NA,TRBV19,CASSIKSGYNEQFF,TGTGCCAGTAGTATAAAGAGCGGTTACAATGAGCAGTTCTTC
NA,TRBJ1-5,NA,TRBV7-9,CASSFSGGGQSNQPQHF,TGTGCCAGCAGCTTTTCCGGCGGGGGGCAGAGCAATCAGCCCCAGCATTTT
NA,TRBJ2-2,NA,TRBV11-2,CASSSARAAGELFF,TGTGCCAGCAGCTCCGCGAGGGCGGCCGGGGAGCTGTTTTTT
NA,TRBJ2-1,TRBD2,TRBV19,CASSIGGGTGNEQFF,TGTGCCAGTAGTATAGGGGGGGGAACGGGGAATGAGCAGTTCTTC
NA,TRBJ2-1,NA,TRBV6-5,CASRNPGRYNEQFF,TGTGCCAGCAGAAACCCGGGACGCTACAATGAGCAGTTCTTC
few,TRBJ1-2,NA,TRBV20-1,CSALQGYGYTF,TGCAGTGCCCTCCAGGGCTATGGCTACACCTTC
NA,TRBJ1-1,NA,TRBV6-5,CASSLHREGSEAFF,TGTGCCAGCAGTCTACACAGGGAGGGCTCTGAAGCTTTCTTT
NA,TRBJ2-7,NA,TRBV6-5,CASSHGYGQSRGQYF,TGTGCCAGCAGTCACGGGTATGGACAGTCTCGAGGGCAGTACTTC
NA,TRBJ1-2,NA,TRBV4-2,CASSPTAFYGYTF,TGTGCCAGCAGCCCCACGGCGTTCTATGGCTACACCTTC
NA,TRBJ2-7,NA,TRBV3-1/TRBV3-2,CASGDTYEQYF,TGTGCCAGCGGGGACACCTACGAGCAGTACTTC
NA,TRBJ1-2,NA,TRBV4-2,CASSQGLEWVGYTF,TGTGCCAGCAGCCAAGGTCTCGAATGGGTAGGCTACACCTTC
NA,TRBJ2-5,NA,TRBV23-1,CASSQSVETQYF,TGCGCCAGCAGTCAATCCGTCGAGACCCAGTACTTC
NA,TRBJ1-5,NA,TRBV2,CASSTYSNQPQHF,TGTGCCAGCAGCACATATAGCAATCAGCCCCAGCATTTT
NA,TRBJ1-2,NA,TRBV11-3,CASSLGGTPGLGYTF,TGTGCCAGCAGCCTAGGGGGGACTCCTGGGCTTGGCTACACCTTC
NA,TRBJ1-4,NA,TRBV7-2,CASSLTGTIEKLFF,TGTGCCAGCAGCCTTACGGGAACAATCGAAAAACTGTTTTTT
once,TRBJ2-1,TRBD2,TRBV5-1,CASSGAGPYNEQFF,TGCGCCAGCAGCGGAGCGGGACCCTACAATGAGCAGTTCTTC
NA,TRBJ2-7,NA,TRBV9,CASSVGGMAYEQYF,TGTGCCAGCAGCGTAGGCGGGATGGCCTACGAGCAGTACTTC
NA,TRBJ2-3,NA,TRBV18,CASSPVDSSGTDTQYF,TGTGCCAGCTCACCCGTAGACTCTTCGGGCACAGATACGCAGTATTTT
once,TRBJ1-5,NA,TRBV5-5,CASSLTGYSNQPQHF,TGTGCCAGCAGCTTGACAGGTTATAGCAATCAGCCCCAGCATTTT
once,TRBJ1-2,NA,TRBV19,CASSQRYGYTF,TGTGCCAGTAGTCAACGATATGGCTACACCTTC
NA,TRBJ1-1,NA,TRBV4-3,CASSQMGGRAEAFF,TGCGCCAGCAGCCAAATGGGGGGGCGGGCTGAAGCTTTCTTT
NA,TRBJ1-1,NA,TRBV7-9,CASSRNTEAFF,TGTGCCAGCAGCCGGAACACTGAAGCTTTCTTT
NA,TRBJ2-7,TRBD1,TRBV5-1,CASSVAGSDREGEQYF,TGCGCCAGCAGCGTAGCCGGATCGGACAGGGAAGGCGAGCAGTACTTC
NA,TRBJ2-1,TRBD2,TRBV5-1,CASSYLAGFNEQFF,TGCGCCAGCAGCTACCTAGCGGGATTTAATGAGCAGTTCTTC
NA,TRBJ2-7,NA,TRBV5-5,CASTQGGGFEQYF,TGTGCCAGCACACAAGGAGGGGGCTTCGAGCAGTACTTC
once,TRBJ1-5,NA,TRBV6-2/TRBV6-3,CASSYQETNQPQHF,TGTGCCAGCAGTTACCAGGAAACCAATCAGCCCCAGCATTTT
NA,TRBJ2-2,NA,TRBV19,CASSIVRGLYTGELFF,TGTGCCAGTAGTATAGTTCGGGGGCTTTACACCGGGGAGCTGTTTTTT
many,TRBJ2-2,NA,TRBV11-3,CASSFEGDTGELFF,TGTGCCAGCAGCTTCGAGGGGGACACCGGGGAGCTGTTTTTT
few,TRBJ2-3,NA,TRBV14,CASSPWTWDGTDTQYF,TGTGCCAGCAGCCCTTGGACTTGGGATGGCACAGATACGCAGTATTTT
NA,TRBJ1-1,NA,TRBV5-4,CASSPRGSMNTEAFF,TGTGCCAGCAGCCCCCGAGGGTCCATGAACACTGAAGCTTTCTTT
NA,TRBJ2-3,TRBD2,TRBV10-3,CATGTSGNTDTQYF,TGTGCCACCGGGACTAGCGGGAATACAGATACGCAGTATTTT